The 24 T cell receptor beta chains in this list originate from one sample, sequenced in a study of cytomegalovirus exposure and HLA in healthy donors. The PCR contained 60 Vbeta and 13 Jbeta primers. Generated by immunoSEQ multiplex PCR, the TCRdb table keeps only in-frame clones and is missing some. There are approximately 110,000 clones in the sample; 80% to 85% occur only once, and 6.5% to 7% lies in the top ten. The sequenced sample was PBMCs. These receptors were taken from a man aged 30 to 45 in good health and CMV-seropositive.

V is TRBV7-9 and J is TRBJ2-2, with TRBD2 identical over 11 bases. From germline, CDR1 is SEHNR and CDR2 FQNEAQ (reference sequence). Trimming cost V 0 bases and J 6 bases; bases outside gene matches: 6. The length of the CDR3 is 17 residues. CDR3 DNA: TGTGCCAGCAGCTTAGCCGGGACTAGCGGAATGGCCGGGGAGCTGTTTTTT. It encodes CASSLAGTSGMAGELFF. The variable domain in full, completed from reference TRBV7-9 and TRBJ2-2, reads DTGVSQNPRHKITKRGQNVTFRCDPISEHNRLYWYRQTLGQGPEFLTYFQNEAQLEKSRLLSDRFSAERPKGSFSTLEIQRTEQGDSAMYLCASSLAGTSGMAGELFFGEGSRLTVL.

J is TRBJ2-7 and V is TRBV5-1, with D possibly TRBD1 on 5 matching bases. Looked up from germline, CDR1 is SGHRS and CDR2 is YFSETQ. V was cut by 6 bases and J by 0 bases, with 10 bases left in between. The CDR3 is made up of 13 amino acids. CDR3 sequence reads: CASTDRFSYEQYF. CDR3 nucleotides: TGCGCCAGCACCGACAGATTCTCCTACGAGCAGTACTTC.

The genes are TRBV6-5 and TRBJ2-5; TRBD1 aligns across 8 bases. The CDR3 is 13 residues long. V lost 4 bases to trimming and J lost 2 bases; unmatched junction nucleotides: 0. Germline values: CDR1 MNHEY, CDR2 SVGAGI. The CDR3 nucleotides are TGTGCCAGCAGTTGGACAGGGCAAGAGACCCAGTACTTC. Translating it yields CASSWTGQETQYF.

V and J are TRBV4-1 and TRBJ1-1; weak D call: TRBD1 (5 bases). V dropped 0 bases and J dropped 3 bases, with 11 bases sitting between them. The germline V gene has CDR1 MGHRA and CDR2 YSYEKL. This CDR3 is built from 15 residues. The CDR3 loop reads CASSQEAQGYTEAFF. In nucleotides, the CDR3 is TGCGCCAGCAGCCAAGAAGCCCAGGGTTACACTGAAGCTTTCTTT.

V is TRBV5-6 and J is TRBJ1-2; D uncertain. V lost 4 bases and J lost 4, with 8 bases in between. Germline V gene lookup returns CDR1 SGHDT and CDR2 YYEEEE. The CDR3 has 12 amino acids. In nucleotides, the CDR3 is TGTGCCAGCAGCCGGGCGGGCTATGGCTACACCTTC. Protein sequence: CASSRAGYGYTF.

This chain links TRBV21-1 with TRBJ2-7; TRBD2 is taken as the D call from the table, unchecked against the DNA. TRBV21-1 counts as a pseudogene. This CDR3 contains 15 residues. This CDR3 reads CASSLGGGWAYEQYF. The CDR3 DNA reads TGTGCCAGCAGCCTGGGGGGAGGGTGGGCTTACGAGCAGTACTTC.

CDR3 loop: CASSRQGIYSPLHF. The CDR3, as DNA: TGTGCCAGCAGTAGACAGGGGATCTATTCACCCCTCCACTTT. The chain couples TRBV2 to TRBJ1-6, with 8 bases matching TRBD1. The CDR3 extends over 14 amino acids. V shed 5 bases, J shed 8 bases, and the junction held 5 bases outside the gene matches. Germline assignment: CDR1 SNHLY and CDR2 FYNNEI. Filled out from reference TRBV2 and TRBJ1-6, the complete variable domain reads EPEVTQTPSHQVTQMGQEVILRCVPISNHLYFYWYRQILGQKVEFLVSFYNNEISEKSEIFDDQFSVERPDGSNFTLKIRSTKLEDSAMYFCASSRQGIYSPLHFGNGTRLTVT.

The CDR3 region is CAKDRGRMSTEAFF. In DNA, the CDR3 is TGTGCCAAGGACAGGGGGCGAATGAGCACTGAAGCTTTCTTT. V usage is TRBV2 and J usage is TRBJ1-1; 11 bases match TRBD1. This CDR3 contains 14 residues. Germline V lookup: CDR1 SNHLY, CDR2 FYNNEI. J lost 4 bases, V lost 10 bases, and 8 bases had no gene match. Looking up the rest from reference TRBV2 and TRBJ1-1 gives the full variable domain: EPEVTQTPSHQVTQMGQEVILRCVPISNHLYFYWYRQILGQKVEFLVSFYNNEISEKSEIFDDQFSVERPDGSNFTLKIRSTKLEDSAMYFCAKDRGRMSTEAFFGQGTRLTVV.

The rearrangement uses TRBV9 and TRBJ2-5; 8 nucleotides align to TRBD2. V shed 2 bases, J shed 2 bases, and the junction held 8 bases outside the gene matches. Germline V lookup: CDR1 SGDLS, CDR2 YYNGEE. The CDR3 sequence is 16 residues long. The CDR3 loop reads CASSVTSGGGQETQYF. The CDR3 bases are TGTGCCAGCAGCGTGACTTCGGGGGGGGGACAAGAGACCCAGTACTTC.

In this sample, this clone turned up a few times. This sequence joins TRBV6-6 and TRBJ2-2, with D tentatively TRBD2 (7 bases). Per germline, CDR1 MNHNY and CDR2 SVGAGI (reference sequence). The V end was cut by 2 bases, the J end by 7 bases, with 14 bases between. This CDR3 spans 15 amino acids. CDR3 nucleotides: TGTGCCAGCAGTTACAAACAGGGCGGGGGCGGGGAGCTGTTTTTT. Its translation: CASSYKQGGGGELFF.

This clone has only one observation. This sequence joins TRBV7-8 and TRBJ1-1; a weak D match, TRBD1 (6 bases). Trimming shortened V by 4 bases and J by 5 bases, and 20 bases separated the two germline ends. Germline assignment: CDR1 SGHVS and CDR2 FQNEAQ. CDR3 size: 16 residues. The CDR3 protein is CASSSVGVRGGTEAFF. In DNA, the CDR3 is TGTGCCAGCAGCTCCGTAGGGGTCAGGGGAGGGACTGAAGCTTTCTTT.

CDR3 amino acids: CASGQGAIGELFF. The DNA of the CDR3 is TGTGCCAGCGGACAGGGGGCTATTGGGGAGCTGTTTTTT. The V and J genes are TRBV2 and TRBJ2-2; 11 nucleotides align to TRBD1. The junction had 4 bases not matched to a gene; V was cut back by 8 bases and J by 8 bases. The CDR3 covers 13 residues. Germline V gene lookup returns CDR1 SNHLY and CDR2 FYNNEI.

The chain's CDR3 is CASSPGQSGGYTF. CDR3 sequence (DNA): TGTGCCAGCAGTCCCGGACAGTCGGGTGGCTACACCTTC. This sequence joins TRBV6-6 and TRBJ1-2; D is perhaps TRBD1 (6 bases). The CDR3 spans 13 residues. Germline V gene sequence: CDR1 MNHNY, CDR2 SVGAGI (reference sequence). V lost 5 bases, J lost 7 bases, and 14 bases lay in between.

This chain connects TRBV15 to TRBJ2-4; tentative D call: TRBD2 (5 bases). The length of the CDR3 is 16 residues. Germline lookup yields CDR1 LNHNV and CDR2 YYDKDF (reference sequence). V lost 0 bases and J lost 3, with 12 bases in between. CDR3 sequence: CATSRDWRADKNIQYF. The CDR3 coding sequence is TGTGCCACCAGCAGAGATTGGCGGGCGGACAAAAACATTCAGTACTTC.

The chain is built from TRBV19 and TRBJ2-3, with no clear D. V dropped 4 bases and J dropped 2 bases, with 10 bases sitting between them. Germline V CDR1 and CDR2: LNHDA, SQIVND (reference sequence). This CDR3 spans 14 amino acids. In DNA form, the CDR3 reads TGTGCCAGTAGTAATAGCAGAACCACAGATACGCAGTATTTT. Encoded protein: CASSNSRTTDTQYF. The full variable domain, its missing parts supplied by reference TRBV19 and TRBJ2-3, is DGGITQSPKYLFRKEGQNVTLSCEQNLNHDAMYWYRQDPGQGLRLIYYSQIVNDFQKGDIAEGYSVSREKKESFPLTVTSAQKNPTAFYLCASSNSRTTDTQYFGPGTRLTVL.

The chain combines TRBV5-4 with TRBJ1-5; tentatively, D is TRBD1 (6 bases). The CDR3 has 15 residues. Germline assignment: CDR1 SGHNT and CDR2 YYREEE (reference sequence). Between the trimmed V and J ends, which lost 0 bases and 2 bases, there was a span of 9 bases. Here the CDR3 DNA reads TGTGCCAGCAGCTTGGGGGGGCAGGGCAATCAGCCCCAGCATTTT. Encoded protein: CASSLGGQGNQPQHF.

This clone has only one observation. J is TRBJ2-5 and V is TRBV28; tentative D call: TRBD2 (6 bases). Germline V gene lookup returns CDR1 MDHEN and CDR2 SYDVKM. Trimming stripped 7 bases from V and 5 bases from J, with 20 bases between. The CDR3 length is 15 residues. The CDR3, as DNA: TGTGCCAGCACCACTAGGGGACTTGGGACCGAGACCCAGTACTTC. Protein: CASTTRGLGTETQYF. Complete variable domain (other parts from reference TRBV28 and TRBJ2-5): DVKVTQSSRYLVKRTGEKVFLECVQDMDHENMFWYRQDPGLGLRLIYFSYDVKMKEKGDIPEGYSVSREKKERFSLILESASTNQTSMYLCASTTRGLGTETQYFGPGTRLLVL.

This rearrangement joins TRBV7-9 to TRBJ2-5, with TRBD2 as a possible D gene (6 bases). V was clipped by 5 bases and J by 8 bases, with 27 bases between them. The CDR3 totals 17 residues. Germline lookup yields CDR1 SEHNR and CDR2 FQNEAQ (reference sequence). This CDR3 reads CASSPGLRGKPPVTQYF. CDR3 in DNA: TGTGCCAGCAGCCCAGGCCTACGGGGGAAACCTCCGGTAACCCAGTACTTC.

This clone was found once. V gene TRBV21-1 combines with J gene TRBJ2-3; TRBD2, as called in the table, went unchecked against the DNA. TRBV21-1 is recorded as a pseudogene. The CDR3 length is 16 residues. This CDR3 reads CASSKKLREGTDTQYF. CDR3 DNA: TGTGCCAGCAGCAAAAAGTTGCGGGAGGGGACAGATACGCAGTATTTT.

This chain links TRBV5-7 with TRBJ1-2; D is perhaps TRBD1 (6 bases). TRBV5-7 is given ORF status, its function remaining uncertain. Trimming removed 5 bases at V and 6 bases at J, with 20 bases between. This CDR3 contains 15 residues. For the CDR3, the DNA is TGTGCCAGCAGTTTCGCCGGGAGGACAGTTGATGGCTACACCTTC. Its translation is CASSFAGRTVDGYTF.

This chain links TRBV6-1 with TRBJ2-7; D possibly corresponds to TRBD1 (6 bases). CDR1 and CDR2 from the germline V gene are MNHNS and SASEGT. The CDR3 sequence is 19 residues long. Trimming removed 4 bases at V and 0 bases at J, with 25 bases between. In DNA, the CDR3 is TGTGCCAGCAGTGGGGCAAAGTGGGCGACAGGAGCTAGCTCCTACGAGCAGTACTTC. This codes for CASSGAKWATGASSYEQYF.

V gene TRBV6-5 combines with J gene TRBJ2-7, with D possibly matching TRBD2 (6 bases). Germline assignment: CDR1 MNHEY and CDR2 SVGAGI. The CDR3 extends over 13 amino acids. Trimming took 5 bases from V and 1 from J, leaving 9 bases between them. This CDR3 reads CASSEGLSYEQYF. In nucleotides, the CDR3 is TGTGCCAGCAGTGAGGGACTTTCCTACGAGCAGTACTTC.

CDR3 in amino acids: CASSYSRVHSNYGYTF. As DNA, the CDR3 is TGTGCCAGCAGTTACTCCCGGGTCCATAGTAACTATGGCTACACCTTC. V is TRBV6-5 and J is TRBJ1-2, with D hard to call. V was clipped by 0 bases and J by 1 base, with 12 bases between them. The CDR3 sequence is 16 residues long. Germline V CDR1 and CDR2: MNHEY, SVGAGI.

This clone was detected once. CDR3 region: CATSREAGEGDQPQHF. CDR3 DNA sequence: TGTGCCACCAGCAGAGAAGCAGGGGAAGGAGATCAGCCCCAGCATTTT. The chain combines TRBV15 with TRBJ1-5, with D possibly being TRBD1 (6 bases). This CDR3 comprises 16 residues. Germline CDR1 LNHNV, CDR2 YYDKDF (reference sequence). V lost 0 bases and J 5 bases, leaving 14 bases between the germline ends.